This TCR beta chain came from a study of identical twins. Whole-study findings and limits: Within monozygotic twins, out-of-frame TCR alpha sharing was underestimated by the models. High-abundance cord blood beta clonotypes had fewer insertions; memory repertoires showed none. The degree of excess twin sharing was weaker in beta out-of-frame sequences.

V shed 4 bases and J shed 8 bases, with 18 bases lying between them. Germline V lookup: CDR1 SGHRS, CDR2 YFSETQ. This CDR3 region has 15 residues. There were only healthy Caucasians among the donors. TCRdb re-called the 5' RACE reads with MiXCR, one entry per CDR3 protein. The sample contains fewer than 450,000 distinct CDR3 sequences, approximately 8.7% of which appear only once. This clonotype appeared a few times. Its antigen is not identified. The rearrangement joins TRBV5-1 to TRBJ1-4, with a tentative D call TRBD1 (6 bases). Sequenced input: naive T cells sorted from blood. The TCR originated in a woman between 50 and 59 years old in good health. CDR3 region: CASSILGTNGEKLFF. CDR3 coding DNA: TGCGCCAGCAGCATCCTCGGGACAAATGGGGAAAAACTGTTTTTT.